This TCR beta chain was captured in a study of T-cell memory formation after mild COVID-19. The CDR3 loop spans 17 amino acids. V dropped 7 bases and J dropped 1 base, with 25 bases sitting between them. CDR1 is SQVTM, CDR2 ANQGSEA, per germline. Constant-segment-primed 5'RACE gave TCR alpha and TCR beta cDNA libraries with sample barcodes and UMIs. TCRdb re-analysed the 5' RACE reads in MiXCR, keeping a single row per CDR3 protein. The table records a few hundred thousand distinct CDR3 sequences, roughly 20% of them present only once. With respect to this clonotype: The antigen remains undetermined.

Study-level results: Clones that contracted from day 15 to 85 were balanced CD4/CD8, while later expanders leaned CD4+. There were some responding clones in pre-infection memory, which suggested that cross-reactive memory had joined. The main location of contracting CD4+ clones was CM and EM, and that of contracting CD8+ clones was EMRA.

The material sequenced was PBMCs or a T cell subset sorted from them (not recorded which). The gene calls are TRBV29-1 and TRBJ1-2; no definite D call. The TCR originated in an adult woman who had mild COVID-19 (a few samples of this study predate the infection). Cell type and time point are not known. The CDR3, as DNA: TGCAGCGCAAACACAATCTCGGGGTTCTCGTTTAACTATGGCTACACCTTC. Its protein product is CSANTISGFSFNYGYTF.